These 5 T cell receptor beta chains were sequenced from one sample in a study of identical twins. In TCRdb, the 5' RACE reads were re-called with MiXCR into one record per CDR3 protein. This sample has nearly 650,000 distinct CDR3 sequences; under 8.5% occur once, and the top ten carry roughly 1.6%. The data were also submitted as part of a second study, on yellow fever vaccine responses in identical twins.

Sequenced material: PBMCs. The receptors were sampled from a woman aged 18-30 years in good health.

The chain uses TRBV12-3 or TRBV12-4 and TRBJ2-6; no clear D gene. This CDR3 is 18 amino acids long. Trimming took 8 bases from V and 0 from J, leaving 20 bases between them. Here the CDR3 reads CASSPSGGASSGANVLTF. In DNA form, the CDR3 reads TGTGCCAGCTCCCCTTCAGGCGGCGCCAGCTCTGGGGCCAACGTCCTGACTTTC.

This clonotype occurred many times. J is TRBJ2-4 and V is TRBV4-1, with D possibly being TRBD1 or TRBD2 (5 bases each). This CDR3 is built from 19 residues. V gave up 1 base and J gave up 2 bases, with 21 bases separating them. From germline, CDR1 is MGHRA and CDR2 YSYEKL. This CDR3 reads CASSQGVGTRTATKNIQYF. In DNA, the CDR3 is TGCGCCAGCAGCCAAGGCGTCGGGACGCGGACGGCTACCAAAAACATTCAGTACTTC.

A few counts support this clonotype. This chain links TRBV15 with TRBJ2-7, with a possible D match to TRBD2 (6 bases). The length of the CDR3 is 18 residues. The V end was cut by 0 bases, the J end by 0 bases, with 18 bases between. From germline, CDR1 is LNHNV and CDR2 YYDKDF (reference sequence). This CDR3 is CATSRDTSLGGLSYEQYF. In nucleotides, the CDR3 is TGTGCCACCAGCAGAGACACCAGCCTGGGGGGACTCTCCTACGAGCAGTACTTC.

This clonotype has only a few counts. V is TRBV21-1 and J is TRBJ2-2; the D segment call TRBD1 is taken from the table without a DNA check. TRBV21-1 constitutes a pseudogene. CDR3 length: 14 residues. CDR3 protein: CASRTGKNTGELFF. The CDR3 region has the DNA TGTGCCAGCAGGACAGGCAAAAACACCGGGGAGCTGTTTTTT.

This clonotype has more than one count but fewer than ten. The J gene is TRBJ1-2, the V gene TRBV12-3 or TRBV12-4; possibly TRBD1 for D (5 bases). V dropped 4 bases and J dropped 7 bases, with 22 bases sitting between them. CDR3 length: 16 residues. CDR3 sequence: CASSSEPGTTFIGYTF. The CDR3 nucleotides read TGTGCCAGCAGTTCTGAACCCGGGACTACCTTTATTGGCTACACCTTC.